The present TCR beta chain was sequenced within a study of T cells in women clearing cervical HPV infection. Between the trimmed V and J ends, which lost 3 bases and 4 bases, there was a span of 10 bases. The CDR3 sequence is 14 residues long. CDR1 DFQATT and CDR2 SNEGSKA come from the germline V gene (reference sequence). Prevalent HPV16 infections were excluded; only incident single HPV16 infections included. TCRdb's table, derived via immunoSEQ multiplex PCR, lists solely in-frame clones and lacks some. This table holds around 31,000 clones. On this clone itself: The read terminates 3 residues before the CDR3 end, so the remaining end is supplied by the germline J gene.

Sequencing was performed on blood buffy coat. The sequence was obtained from a woman aged 18-69 years with a cervical HPV16 infection that either progressed to CIN3+ or cleared (not recorded which). The rearrangement uses TRBV20-1 and TRBJ1-6; a weak D match, TRBD1 (5 bases). The CDR3 region is CSARVTEYNSPLHF. CDR3 DNA, as far as it was read: TGCAGTGCTAGGGTGACAGAATATAATTCACCC.